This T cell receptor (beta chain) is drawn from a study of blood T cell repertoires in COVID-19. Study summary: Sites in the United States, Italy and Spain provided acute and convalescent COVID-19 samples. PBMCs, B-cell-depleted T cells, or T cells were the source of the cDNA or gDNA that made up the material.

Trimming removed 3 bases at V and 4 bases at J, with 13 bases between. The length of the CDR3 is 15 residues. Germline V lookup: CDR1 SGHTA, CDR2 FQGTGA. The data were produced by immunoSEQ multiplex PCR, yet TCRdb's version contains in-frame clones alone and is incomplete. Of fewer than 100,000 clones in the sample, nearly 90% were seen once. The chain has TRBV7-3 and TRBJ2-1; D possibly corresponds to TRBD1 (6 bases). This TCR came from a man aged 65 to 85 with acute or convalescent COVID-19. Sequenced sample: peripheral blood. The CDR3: CASSLDGGGYNEQFF. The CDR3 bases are TGTGCCAGCAGCTTGGATGGGGGCGGGTACAATGAGCAGTTCTTC.